The 13 T cell receptor beta chains listed next were all sequenced from one sample in a study of cytomegalovirus exposure and HLA in healthy donors. Clones were read by immunoSEQ multiplex PCR, and TCRdb kept only the in-frame ones, dropping some. Of roughly 130,000 clones in the sample, 88% were seen once. Sequencing was performed on PBMCs. These receptors were obtained from a man aged 25 to 40 in good health and CMV-seronegative.

The J gene is TRBJ2-3, the V gene TRBV2; 8 positions agree with TRBD2. Trimming at V came to 3 bases and at J to 3 bases, leaving 17 bases not matched to a gene. In germline, CDR1 is SNHLY, CDR2 FYNNEI. The CDR3 has 19 residues. The CDR3 nucleotides are TGTGCCAGCAGTGATCCCAGAGTTGATAGCGGGATGAGTACAGATACGCAGTATTTT. It translates to CASSDPRVDSGMSTDTQYF.

The V call is TRBV10-1, the J call TRBJ2-1; TRBD1 might be the D (5 bases). CDR1 WNHNN and CDR2 SYGVQD come from the germline V gene (reference sequence). The CDR3 totals 13 residues. V was pared by 4 bases and J by 7 bases, with 11 bases between. Here the CDR3 reads CASSGGPGNEQFF. CDR3 DNA sequence: TGCGCCAGCAGTGGGGGCCCTGGGAATGAGCAGTTCTTC.

This chain joins TRBV5-4 and TRBJ1-2; 9 bases are shared with TRBD1. From germline, CDR1 is SGHNT and CDR2 YYREEE (reference sequence). The junction had 1 base not matched to a gene; V was cut back by 3 bases and J by 4 bases. The CDR3 runs to 13 residues. In nucleotides, the CDR3 is TGTGCCAGCAGCTCGGACAGGGGCTATGGCTACACCTTC. Residues: CASSSDRGYGYTF.

The chain is built from TRBV6-5 and TRBJ1-2; 8 bases align to TRBD1. CDR3 length: 14 amino acids. V was clipped by 2 bases and J by 4 bases; unmatched bases: 3. Germline V CDR1 and CDR2: MNHEY, SVGAGI. The CDR3 sequence is CASSYRGQAYGYTF. The DNA of the CDR3 is TGTGCCAGCAGTTACCGGGGACAGGCCTATGGCTACACCTTC.

The chain combines TRBV9 with TRBJ2-2, with TRBD1 matching over 7 bases. This CDR3 has 18 residues. V lost 0 bases to trimming and J lost 2 bases; unmatched junction nucleotides: 10. Per the germline V gene, CDR1 is SGDLS and CDR2 is YYNGEE. In nucleotides, the CDR3 is TGTGCCAGCAGCGTAGCGGCAGGGGGACGGACTAACACCGGGGAGCTGTTTTTT. Encoded protein: CASSVAAGGRTNTGELFF.

This chain uses TRBV7-3 with TRBJ2-7; TRBD1 aligns across 7 bases. The trim removed 4 bases at V and 6 bases at J, leaving 12 bases unmatched. CDR1 is SGHTA and CDR2 is FQGTGA in the germline V gene. The CDR3 has 15 amino acids. Written as DNA, the CDR3 is TGTGCCAGCAGCTCCCAAGGGACAGTGATCAGCGAGCAGTACTTC. Translation gives CASSSQGTVISEQYF.

The V call is TRBV2, the J call TRBJ2-1; TRBD1 matches at 10 bases. Trimming took 6 bases from V and 7 from J; bases not matched to a gene: 9. Per the germline V gene, CDR1 is SNHLY and CDR2 is FYNNEI. The CDR3 spans 15 residues. CDR3 DNA: TGTGCCAGCAGCAAAAGACAGGGGGCGGAGAATGAGCAGTTCTTC. This sequence encodes CASSKRQGAENEQFF. Filled out from reference TRBV2 and TRBJ2-1, the complete variable domain reads EPEVTQTPSHQVTQMGQEVILRCVPISNHLYFYWYRQILGQKVEFLVSFYNNEISEKSEIFDDQFSVERPDGSNFTLKIRSTKLEDSAMYFCASSKRQGAENEQFFGPGTRLTVL.

The table lists this clone with a few counts. The chain has TRBV27 and TRBJ1-1, with 7 bases lining up with TRBD1. CDR1 is MNHEY, CDR2 SMNVEV, per germline (reference sequence). This CDR3 is 16 amino acids long. V lost 6 bases to trimming and J lost 0 bases; unmatched junction nucleotides: 10. CDR3 loop: CASSPRRGQLNTEAFF. The CDR3 nucleotides read TGTGCCAGCAGCCCCCGCAGGGGACAGCTGAACACTGAAGCTTTCTTT.

This clone was counted only a few times. This CDR3 is CASSYGQYGYTF. The CDR3 DNA reads as TGTGCCAGCAGTTACGGACAGTATGGCTACACCTTC. The chain couples TRBV2 to TRBJ1-2, with a weak D call TRBD1 (6 bases). V lost 5 bases to trimming and J lost 5 bases, with 9 bases between them. CDR3 length equals 12 residues. Per germline, CDR1 SNHLY and CDR2 FYNNEI.

V is TRBV2 and J is TRBJ2-7; D is uncertain. From germline, CDR1 is SNHLY and CDR2 FYNNEI. The CDR3 contains 13 residues. With 7 bases removed from V and 2 bases from J, the gap between germline ends came to 12 bases. This chain's CDR3 is CASTQSAPYEQYF. CDR3 DNA: TGTGCCAGCACTCAAAGCGCACCCTACGAGCAGTACTTC.

This clone occurred once. CDR3 coding DNA: TGTGTGAGTAGCGGGAGCCCTTCAGATACGCAGTATTTT. Translating gives CVSSGSPSDTQYF. V is TRBV9 and J is TRBJ2-3; 9 bases map to TRBD2. Germline V lookup: CDR1 SGDLS, CDR2 YYNGEE. This CDR3 is 13 amino acids long. Using reference TRBV9 and TRBJ2-3 for the parts outside the CDR3, the full variable domain is DSGVTQTPKHLITATGQRVTLRCSPRSGDLSVYWYQQSLDQGLQFLIQYYNGEERAKGNILERFSAQQFPDLHSELNLSSLELGDSALYFCVSSGSPSDTQYFGPGTRLTVL.

This rearrangement joins TRBV19 to TRBJ2-1; 12 nucleotides match TRBD2. The CDR3 has 14 amino acids. The germline V gene has CDR1 LNHDA and CDR2 SQIVND (reference sequence). With 5 bases clipped from V and 11 bases from J, the junction kept 7 bases outside the gene matches. CDR3 protein: CASSPLAGGPKQFF. For the CDR3, the DNA is TGTGCCAGTAGTCCCCTAGCGGGAGGGCCTAAGCAGTTCTTC.

V usage is TRBV30 and J usage is TRBJ2-1; D unclear. The CDR3 totals 14 residues. V was pared by 1 base and J by 3 bases, with 10 bases between. Germline V CDR1 and CDR2: GTSNPN, SVGIG (reference sequence). CDR3 in DNA: TGTGCCTGGAGTGGGTACTCCGTCTACAATGAGCAGTTCTTC. Translating gives CAWSGYSVYNEQFF.